A single sample gave rise to the 19 T cell receptor beta chains below, sequenced in a study of persistence of HIV-infected CD4 T cells. No antigen has been assigned to these receptors. This was the immunoSEQ version 4 assay in survey mode. Profiling relied on immunoSEQ multiplex PCR, and the TCRdb table lists in-frame clones only, not all of them. This sample has about 36,000 clones, with under 90% found just once. An overlapping HIV-1 Gag peptide pool stimulated these cells at 1 ug/peptide/mL. Memory cells lacking CD40L and CD69 with high CD45RO were sorted. Here the sequenced sample was cultured CD4+ T cells from PBMCs, taken from a patient who received antiretroviral therapy. The receptors originated from an adult with HIV. The donor label of this sample is uncertain.

The genes are TRBV2 and TRBJ1-4, with TRBD1 as a possible D gene (6 bases). CDR3 size: 14 residues. The ends were cut back, 3 bases at V and 7 bases at J, with 12 bases in the middle. CDR1 SNHLY and CDR2 FYNNEI come from the germline V gene. The CDR3 is CASSDQGWFEKLFF. In DNA form, the CDR3 reads TGTGCCAGCAGTGACCAGGGGTGGTTTGAAAAACTGTTTTTT.

The table lists this clone with a few counts. This chain connects TRBV6-1 to TRBJ1-5; D is uncertain. Per the germline V gene, CDR1 is MNHNS and CDR2 is SASEGT. This CDR3 region has 15 residues. V dropped 2 bases and J dropped 3 bases, with 11 bases sitting between them. The CDR3 DNA is TGTGCCAGCAGTGAATTTGAGCCTTACAATCAGCCCCAGCATTTT. Amino acids: CASSEFEPYNQPQHF.

This clone is a singleton in its sample. This chain joins TRBV5-1 and TRBJ2-7; D is ambiguous. The germline CDR1 and CDR2 sequences are SGHRS and YFSETQ. V was cut by 4 bases and J by 3 bases, with 11 bases left in between. CDR3 size: 13 residues. CDR3 sequence (DNA): TGCGCCAGCAGCCTGGAAGATGACTACGAGCAGTACTTC. As protein: CASSLEDDYEQYF.

The V call is TRBV2, the J call TRBJ1-2; D is undetermined. The germline V gene encodes CDR1 SNHLY and CDR2 FYNNEI. The V gene lost 4 bases and the J gene lost 5 bases, with 11 bases spanning the gap. CDR3 length: 13 residues. In DNA form, the CDR3 reads TGTGCCAGCAGTGCCCGGGTAGGATATGGCTACACCTTC. It is translated as CASSARVGYGYTF. The complete variable domain, with remaining parts taken from reference TRBV2 and TRBJ1-2, reads EPEVTQTPSHQVTQMGQEVILRCVPISNHLYFYWYRQILGQKVEFLVSFYNNEISEKSEIFDDQFSVERPDGSNFTLKIRSTKLEDSAMYFCASSARVGYGYTFGSGTRLTVV.

The genes are TRBV7-2 and TRBJ2-2; D may match TRBD1 or TRBD2 (6 bases each). Germline V CDR1 and CDR2: SGHTA, FQGNSA. Trimming removed 4 bases from V and 2 bases from J, with 14 bases in between. The CDR3 consists of 16 residues. The chain's CDR3 is CASSWVGGLNTGELFF. The DNA of the CDR3 is TGTGCCAGCAGCTGGGTGGGGGGCCTAAACACCGGGGAGCTGTTTTTT.

This clone occurred once. The V gene is TRBV3-1 (or the pseudogene TRBV3-2), the J gene TRBJ2-7, with a tentative D call TRBD1 (6 bases). V lost 8 bases, J lost 4 bases, and 9 bases lay in between. This CDR3 is 11 amino acids long. Germline CDR1 reads LGHDT; CDR2 reads YNNKEL (reference sequence). CDR3 sequence: CASSRGYEQYF. CDR3 nucleotide sequence: TGTGCCAGCTCTAGGGGGTACGAGCAGTACTTC.

The gene calls are TRBV28 and TRBJ1-4, with D unresolved. V was cut by 2 bases and J by 5 bases, with 6 bases left in between. The V gene's germline CDR1 is MDHEN and CDR2 SYDVKM. This CDR3 spans 13 amino acids. The CDR3 here is CASSLGQNEKLFF. The CDR3 DNA follows: TGTGCCAGCAGTTTAGGGCAGAATGAAAAACTGTTTTTT. Full variable domain (missing parts from reference TRBV28 and TRBJ1-4): DVKVTQSSRYLVKRTGEKVFLECVQDMDHENMFWYRQDPGLGLRLIYFSYDVKMKEKGDIPEGYSVSREKKERFSLILESASTNQTSMYLCASSLGQNEKLFFGSGTQLSVL.

This chain uses TRBV6-6 with TRBJ2-7; D is ambiguous. The V gene's germline CDR1 is MNHNY and CDR2 SVGAGI (reference sequence). Trimming removed 5 bases at V and 2 bases at J, with 7 bases between. This CDR3 is 12 amino acids long. The CDR3 protein is CASSTVPYEQYF. The CDR3 nucleotides are TGTGCCAGCAGTACAGTTCCCTACGAGCAGTACTTC.

This clone was found once. This rearrangement joins TRBV13 to TRBJ2-3; TRBD2 might be the D (5 bases). Trimming took off 5 bases at V and 4 bases at J, with 13 bases between the two ends. Germline loops: CDR1 PRHDT, CDR2 FYEKMQ (reference sequence). The length of the CDR3 is 14 residues. CDR3 in DNA: TGTGCCAGCAGCACTAGAGCTACTCCAGATACGCAGTATTTT. Its translation is CASSTRATPDTQYF. Full variable domain (missing parts from reference TRBV13 and TRBJ2-3): AAGVIQSPRHLIKEKRETATLKCYPIPRHDTVYWYQQGPGQDPQFLISFYEKMQSDKGSIPDRFSAQQFSDYHSELNMSSLELGDSALYFCASSTRATPDTQYFGPGTRLTVL.

J is TRBJ2-1 and V is TRBV7-9; 9 positions match TRBD1. The V gene's germline CDR1 is SEHNR and CDR2 FQNEAQ (reference sequence). The CDR3 has 17 amino acids. With V trimmed by 5 bases and J by 4 bases, 12 bases remained unmatched. The CDR3 region is CASSLVAGTGSYNEQFF. The CDR3 DNA is TGTGCCAGCAGCCTAGTAGCCGGGACAGGGTCTTACAATGAGCAGTTCTTC.

This chain joins TRBV7-2 and TRBJ2-3; TRBD2 is a possible D gene (6 bases). The CDR3 length is 15 residues. V was clipped by 3 bases and J by 1 base, with 11 bases between them. CDR1 and CDR2 from the germline V gene are SGHTA and FQGNSA. The CDR3 region is CASSFAGPGTDTQYF. Here the CDR3 DNA reads TGTGCCAGCAGCTTTGCGGGGCCCGGCACAGATACGCAGTATTTT.

Remarks on this clone: The sample carries other DNA sequences with the same CDR3. The genes are TRBV11-3 and TRBJ2-7, with 9 bases identical to TRBD1. Looked up from germline, CDR1 is SGHNT and CDR2 is YENEEA. There are 16 residues in the CDR3. With 5 bases clipped from V and 3 bases from J, the junction kept 11 bases outside the gene matches. The CDR3: CASSKGQGGGSYEQYF. In nucleotides, the CDR3 is TGTGCCAGCAGCAAGGGACAGGGTGGAGGGAGCTACGAGCAGTACTTC.

The gene calls are TRBV5-5 and TRBJ1-2, with D unresolved. Between the trimmed V and J ends, which lost 4 bases and 3 bases, there was a span of 10 bases. The germline gives CDR1 SGHKS, CDR2 YYEKEE (reference sequence). This CDR3 comprises 13 residues. The CDR3 DNA sequence: TGTGCCAGCAGCCCCACTAGGGACTATGGCTACACCTTC. This sequence encodes CASSPTRDYGYTF.

V gene TRBV5-1 combines with J gene TRBJ1-6; D may be TRBD1 (6 bases). The CDR3 is 15 residues long. V dropped 0 bases and J dropped 7 bases, with 11 bases sitting between them. Germline V gene data show CDR1 as SGHRS and CDR2 as YFSETQ. The CDR3 reads CASSLEWQGNSPLHF. The CDR3 DNA is TGCGCCAGCAGCTTGGAGTGGCAGGGGAATTCACCCCTCCACTTT.

The chain links TRBV19 to TRBJ1-6; D is unclear. The CDR3 is made up of 14 amino acids. Germline CDR1 LNHDA, CDR2 SQIVND (reference sequence). V lost 8 bases to trimming and J lost 8 bases, with 16 bases between them. In DNA, the CDR3 is TGTGCCAGTGGCTCGTCCTTTGCGGATTCACCCCTCCACTTT. It yields the protein CASGSSFADSPLHF.

The chain carries TRBV19 and TRBJ2-7; TRBD1 aligns across 8 bases. CDR3 length: 13 amino acids. Germline assignment: CDR1 LNHDA and CDR2 SQIVND (reference sequence). With 1 base clipped from V and 6 bases from J, the junction kept 2 bases outside the gene matches. The CDR3 sequence is CASSIGTGFEQYF. CDR3 DNA: TGTGCCAGTAGTATAGGGACAGGGTTCGAGCAGTACTTC.

The chain is built from TRBV19 and TRBJ1-1; D gene uncertain. Trimming took 7 bases from V and 5 from J, leaving 17 bases between them. This CDR3 has 14 residues. Per germline, CDR1 LNHDA and CDR2 SQIVND (reference sequence). The CDR3: CASNGREWATEAFF. CDR3 coding DNA: TGTGCCAGTAATGGGAGGGAATGGGCAACTGAAGCTTTCTTT.

The rearrangement uses TRBV2 and TRBJ1-3; D possibly corresponds to TRBD1 (5 bases). CDR1 is SNHLY and CDR2 is FYNNEI in the germline V gene. The V gene lost 6 bases and the J gene lost 2 bases, with 11 bases spanning the gap. The CDR3 covers 14 residues. CDR3 sequence: CASRAKGTGNTIYF. The CDR3 bases are TGTGCCAGCAGGGCTAAGGGGACTGGAAACACCATATATTTT.

The V gene is TRBV28, the J gene TRBJ1-5, with D perhaps TRBD1 (6 bases). The germline V gene has CDR1 MDHEN and CDR2 SYDVKM. The CDR3 loop spans 14 amino acids. V dropped 4 bases and J dropped 6 bases, with 13 bases sitting between them. The CDR3 coding sequence is TGTGCCAGCAGTTGGGTTCGGGGGCTTCAGCCCCAGCATTTT. Protein product: CASSWVRGLQPQHF.